These T cell receptor beta chains were read from a single sample in a study of blood T cells in healthy people across ages. One entry per CDR3 protein results from TCRdb running MiXCR on the 5' RACE reads. The table includes about 620,000 distinct CDR3 sequences, around 21% detected once. The sequenced material came from blood. These receptors originate from a man in his 70s in good health. Both conserved end residues are part of each CDR3. Fields, in order: J gene, clone size, D gene, V gene, CDR3 protein, CDR3 DNA. A D gene is named only where the DNA matches it firmly. Clone size is not always given. Where it is, it says once, few, many or a class for expanded clones.

>TRBJ2-1|NA|NA|TRBV4-1
CASSRGTTSYNEQFF
TGCGCCAGCAGCCGAGGGACGACATCCTACAATGAGCAGTTCTTC
>TRBJ1-6|NA|NA|TRBV6-6
CASSYQTGQVPLHF
TGTGCCAGCAGTTACCAGACAGGCCAGGTACCCCTCCACTTT
>TRBJ2-5|few|TRBD1|TRBV28
CASGRGPQETQYF
TGTGCCAGCGGAAGGGGGCCCCAAGAGACCCAGTACTTC
>TRBJ2-3|few|NA|TRBV7-9
CASSSRDIRTDTQYF
TGTGCCAGCAGCTCTCGGGATATTAGGACAGATACGCAGTATTTT
>TRBJ2-7|few|NA|TRBV20-1
CSAQGLGGVYEQYF
TGCAGTGCTCAAGGGTTGGGCGGGGTTTACGAGCAGTACTTC
>TRBJ2-1|few|NA|TRBV24-1
CATSDNSHNEQFF
TGTGCCACCAGTGATAACAGCCACAATGAGCAGTTCTTC
>TRBJ2-7|NA|NA|TRBV3-1
CASSQESGGPYEQYF
TGTGCCAGCAGCCAAGAGTCGGGCGGACCCTACGAGCAGTACTTC
>TRBJ2-7|few|TRBD2|TRBV28
CASRSSGRTYEQYF
TGTGCCAGCAGATCCAGCGGGAGGACCTACGAGCAGTACTTC
>TRBJ2-3|NA|NA|TRBV18
CASSPTGRTLTDTQYF
TGTGCCAGCTCACCAACTGGACGAACCCTCACAGATACGCAGTATTTT
>TRBJ2-5|NA|TRBD1|TRBV28
CASSAGTGLETQYF
TGTGCCAGCAGTGCCGGGACAGGGTTAGAGACCCAGTACTTC
>TRBJ2-7|many|NA|TRBV18
CASSPPGGYEQYF
TGTGCCAGCTCACCACCTGGGGGATACGAGCAGTACTTC
>TRBJ2-1|NA|TRBD1|TRBV15
CATSRVGQWNEQFF
TGTGCCACCAGCAGAGTGGGACAGTGGAATGAGCAGTTCTTC
>TRBJ2-1|once|TRBD2|TRBV24-1
CATSAPGIGRNNEQFF
TGTGCCACCAGTGCCCCGGGCATCGGGAGGAACAATGAGCAGTTCTTC
>TRBJ2-7|NA|NA|TRBV20-1
CSVAVRSYEQYF
TGCAGTGTAGCGGTCCGCTCCTACGAGCAGTACTTC
>TRBJ1-1|NA|NA|TRBV20-1
CSARGGLNTEAFF
TGCAGTGCTAGAGGAGGGTTGAACACTGAAGCTTTCTTT
>TRBJ2-1|NA|TRBD2|TRBV20-1
CSARAGLAGGNEQFF
TGCAGTGCCCGTGCAGGACTAGCGGGAGGCAATGAGCAGTTCTTC
>TRBJ2-4|NA|TRBD1|TRBV11-2
CASSLNRGRINIQYF
TGTGCCAGCAGCTTAAACAGGGGAAGAATTAACATTCAGTACTTC
>TRBJ2-7|NA|NA|TRBV15
CATSRESGTYEQYF
TGTGCCACCAGCAGAGAGAGCGGAACCTACGAGCAGTACTTC
>TRBJ2-1|few|TRBD2|TRBV29-1
CSARGLAGDFEQFF
TGCAGCGCGAGGGGACTAGCGGGGGACTTTGAGCAGTTCTTC
>TRBJ2-1|few|TRBD2|TRBV10-1
CASSGSEREAVNEQFF
TGCGCCAGCAGTGGGTCTGAGCGGGAGGCGGTAAATGAGCAGTTCTTC
>TRBJ2-7|few|NA|TRBV21-1
CASSKNRVVVAGLRSYEQYF
TGTGCCAGCAGCAAAAACCGGGTGGTAGTAGCGGGTCTACGCTCCTACGAGCAGTACTTC
>TRBJ2-2|once|NA|TRBV6-6
CASSHGGVHNTGELFF
TGTGCCAGCAGTCACGGAGGGGTCCATAACACCGGGGAGCTGTTTTTT
>TRBJ1-5|few|TRBD1|TRBV25-1
CASSDGTGVGNQPQHF
TGTGCCAGCAGTGATGGGACAGGGGTCGGCAATCAGCCCCAGCATTTT
>TRBJ2-7|NA|NA|TRBV2
CASSEGYSTYGQYF
TGTGCCAGCAGTGAAGGGTACAGTACCTACGGGCAGTACTTC
>TRBJ2-7|few|NA|TRBV12-5
CASGPRDEQYF
TGTGCTAGTGGTCCCCGTGACGAGCAGTACTTC
>TRBJ2-1|NA|TRBD2|TRBV24-1
CATSEVAGGTYNEQFF
TGTGCCACCAGTGAGGTAGCGGGAGGGACCTACAATGAGCAGTTCTTC